One TCR beta chain is described in this entry. The antigen remains unidentified. Measured with immunoSEQ multiplex PCR; TCRdb has only the in-frame clones, and not every one. The data hold about 280,000 clones, with approximately 89% observed a single time. Regarding treatment: about 20 received Ad26.COV2.S at low or high dose, single or two shots; several received placebo; per-sample allocation not given. Sample collection was performed on day 63 after the first vaccine or placebo injection. Germline CDR1 is MNHEY and CDR2 is SVGAGI. V lost 6 bases, J lost 5 bases, and 16 bases lay in between. The CDR3 is 14 amino acids. This record belongs to a study of Ad26.COV2.S vaccination and SARS-CoV-2 variants. Points from the study as a whole: Vaccine recipients and placebo recipients showed similar non-spike TCR breadth. The breadth of spike-specific CD8+ and CD4+ T cell responses after vaccination was reportedly substantial.

The chain carries TRBV6-5 and TRBJ2-5, with a tentative D call TRBD1 (6 bases). The clonotype comes from a person between 18 and 59 years old who received the Ad26.COV2.S COVID-19 vaccine or a placebo. Sequenced here: peripheral blood, sampled in a trial of Ad26.COV2.S vaccine versus placebo. CDR3: CASSRVGTRETQYF. The CDR3 nucleotides read TGTGCCAGCAGCCGTGTCGGGACACGGGAGACCCAGTACTTC.